Detailed here is one TCR beta chain. The sample comes from a study of CD8 T cells in Susac syndrome. The T cells that were sequenced for TCR beta were CD8+ and CD4+ cells from blood. TEMRA cells were FACS-enriched, with CD8+ and CD4+ T cells isolated negatively. Random hexamers were used to reverse transcribe an amount of roughly 0.45 to 1 ug RNA. The immunoSEQ assay covered 54 Vbeta and 13 Jbeta segments for CDR3. A single record per CDR3 protein comes from TCRdb applying MiXCR to the immunoSEQ multiplex PCR reads. This sample has 240,000 or so distinct CDR3 sequences, with almost 97% found just once. This receptor was taken from a human donor with Susac syndrome. The sample was CD4+ T cells from PBMCs.

The CDR3 nucleotides are TGTGCCAGCAGTCAAAAAGAAAAACTGTTTTTT. It yields the protein CASSQKEKLFF. This sequence joins TRBV6-6 and TRBJ1-4; D is unresolved. V lost 5 bases to trimming and J lost 8 bases, with 6 bases between them. The CDR3 runs to 11 residues. Per germline, CDR1 MNHNY and CDR2 SVGAGI (reference sequence).